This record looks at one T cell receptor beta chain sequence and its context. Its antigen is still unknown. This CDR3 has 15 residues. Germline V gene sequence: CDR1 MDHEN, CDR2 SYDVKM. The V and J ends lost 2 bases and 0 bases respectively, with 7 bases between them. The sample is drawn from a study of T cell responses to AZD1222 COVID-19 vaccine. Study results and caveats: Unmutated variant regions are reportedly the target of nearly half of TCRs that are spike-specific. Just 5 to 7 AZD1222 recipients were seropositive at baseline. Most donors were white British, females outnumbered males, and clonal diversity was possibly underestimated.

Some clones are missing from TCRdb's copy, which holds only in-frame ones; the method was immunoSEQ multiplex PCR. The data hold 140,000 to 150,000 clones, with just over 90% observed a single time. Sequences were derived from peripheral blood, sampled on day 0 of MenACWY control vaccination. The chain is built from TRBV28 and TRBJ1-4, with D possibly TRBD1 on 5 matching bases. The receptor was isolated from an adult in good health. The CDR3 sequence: CASSLVGATNEKLFF. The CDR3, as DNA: TGTGCCAGCAGTTTAGTGGGGGCAACTAATGAAAAACTGTTTTTT. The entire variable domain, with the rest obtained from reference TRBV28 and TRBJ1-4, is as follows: DVKVTQSSRYLVKRTGEKVFLECVQDMDHENMFWYRQDPGLGLRLIYFSYDVKMKEKGDIPEGYSVSREKKERFSLILESASTNQTSMYLCASSLVGATNEKLFFGSGTQLSVL.